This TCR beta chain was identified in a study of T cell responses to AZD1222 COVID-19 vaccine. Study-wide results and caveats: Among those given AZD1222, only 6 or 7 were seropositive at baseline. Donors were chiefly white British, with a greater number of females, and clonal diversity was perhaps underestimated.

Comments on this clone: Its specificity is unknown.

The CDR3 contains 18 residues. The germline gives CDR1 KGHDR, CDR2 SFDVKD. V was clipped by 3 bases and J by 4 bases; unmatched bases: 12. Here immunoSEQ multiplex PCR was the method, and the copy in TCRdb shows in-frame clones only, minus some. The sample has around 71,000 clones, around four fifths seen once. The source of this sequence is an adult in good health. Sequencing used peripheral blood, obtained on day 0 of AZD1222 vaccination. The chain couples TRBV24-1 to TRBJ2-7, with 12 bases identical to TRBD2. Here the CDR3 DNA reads TGTGCCACCAGTGATCGATTCCCGACTAGCGGGAGTTGGTACGAGCAGTACTTC. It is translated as CATSDRFPTSGSWYEQYF.